The clone carrying this T cell receptor (beta chain) was counted only a few times. J was trimmed by 2 bases and V by 5 bases; bases with no gene match: 4. The germline gives CDR1 MNHGY, CDR2 SAAAGT. The CDR3 consists of 14 residues. Sequencing used immunoSEQ multiplex PCR; TCRdb keeps in-frame clones, though not all of them. The profile shows around 1,000 clones, more than 20% of them singletons. This record comes from a study of T cells in localized non-small cell lung cancer. The V and J genes are TRBV6-8 and TRBJ2-3, with 7 positions matching TRBD1. This TCR was sampled from a male donor older than 55 with stage II lung adenocarcinoma. The material sequenced was lung tumor tissue, taken before any cancer treatment. The CDR3 bases are TGTGCCAGCAGTGACGACAGGGACACAGATACGCAGTATTTT. Translation gives CASSDDRDTDTQYF.